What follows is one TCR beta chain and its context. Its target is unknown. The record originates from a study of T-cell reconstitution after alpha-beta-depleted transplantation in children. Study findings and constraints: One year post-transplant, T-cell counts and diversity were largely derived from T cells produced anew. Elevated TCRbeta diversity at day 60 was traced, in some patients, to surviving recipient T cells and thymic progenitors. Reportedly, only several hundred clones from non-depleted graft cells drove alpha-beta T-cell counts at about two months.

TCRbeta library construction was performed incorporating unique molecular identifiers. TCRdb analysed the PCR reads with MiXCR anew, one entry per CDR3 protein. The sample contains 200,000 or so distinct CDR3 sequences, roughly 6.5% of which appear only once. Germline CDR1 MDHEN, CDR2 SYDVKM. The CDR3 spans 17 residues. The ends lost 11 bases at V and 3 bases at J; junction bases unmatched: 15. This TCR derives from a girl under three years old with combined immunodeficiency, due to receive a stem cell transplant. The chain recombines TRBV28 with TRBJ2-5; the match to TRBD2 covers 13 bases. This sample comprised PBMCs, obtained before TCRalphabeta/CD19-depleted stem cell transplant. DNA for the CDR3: TGTGCCGGACGGAAACATGGGACTAGCGGGGCCGAAGAGACCCAGTACTTC. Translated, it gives CAGRKHGTSGAEETQYF.